This entry describes one TCR beta chain. CDR1 and CDR2 from the germline V gene are MNHEY and SVGAGI. This CDR3 is 18 amino acids long. V dropped 5 bases and J dropped 4; count of bases not matched to a gene: 11. TCRdb analysed the RT-PCR reads with MiXCR anew, one entry per CDR3 protein. Of 550,000 to 750,000 distinct CDR3 sequences in the sample, approximately 14% were seen once. The chain couples TRBV6-5 to TRBJ2-3; TRBD2 matches 14 bases. The clonotype originates from a female donor in good health, serving as a healthy control. Source material: memory CD4+ T cells from blood. The DNA of the CDR3 is TGTGCCAGCAGTCTGACTAGCGGGGGGGCGGTTGCGGCAGATACGCAGTATTTT. This encodes CASSLTSGGAVAADTQYF.